One sample yielded the 30 T cell receptor beta chains listed below, sequenced in a study of Ad26.COV2.S vaccination and SARS-CoV-2 variants. Repertoires were generated with immunoSEQ multiplex PCR, while TCRdb's copy carries only in-frame clones and drops some. The data contain 400,000 or so clones, around 85% of them singletons. Treatment here: some 20 received Ad26.COV2.S at low or high dose, single or two shots; roughly five received placebo; per-sample allocation not given. Collection of the samples took place on day 63 after the first injection of vaccine or placebo. The sequencing used peripheral blood, collected in a trial of Ad26.COV2.S vaccine versus placebo. The receptors were gathered from a person aged 18-65 years who received the Ad26.COV2.S COVID-19 vaccine or a placebo.

The chain links TRBV3-1 (or the pseudogene TRBV3-2) to TRBJ1-2; the D is unclear. The length of the CDR3 is 13 residues. Germline assignment: CDR1 LGHDT and CDR2 YNNKEL (reference sequence). V was shortened by 4 bases and J by 3 bases, with 9 bases between the two germline ends. This chain's CDR3 is CASSPGEYYGYTF. The CDR3 DNA reads TGTGCCAGCAGCCCCGGGGAGTACTATGGCTACACCTTC.

V and J are TRBV2 and TRBJ1-1; tentative D call: TRBD1 (5 bases). Germline V CDR1 and CDR2: SNHLY, FYNNEI. The V and J ends lost 6 bases and 1 base respectively, with 9 bases between them. This CDR3 comprises 13 residues. In nucleotides, the CDR3 is TGTGCCAGCAGGGGGGAGAAGAACACTGAAGCTTTCTTT. Encoded protein: CASRGEKNTEAFF.

The rearrangement uses TRBV18 and TRBJ2-1; a possible D gene is TRBD1 (5 bases). Germline assignment: CDR1 KGHSH and CDR2 LQKENI. V was clipped by 2 bases and J by 6 bases, with 8 bases between them. The CDR3 extends over 13 amino acids. The CDR3 DNA reads TGTGCCAGCTCACCAGCAGGGCCCAATGAGCAGTTCTTC. It codes for CASSPAGPNEQFF.

The rearrangement uses TRBV4-1 and TRBJ2-7; weak D call: TRBD1 (6 bases). This CDR3 region has 15 residues. V was pared by 1 base and J by 1 base, with 11 bases between. Germline-derived CDR1 and CDR2 are MGHRA and YSYEKL. The CDR3 loop reads CASSQAIGGSYEQYF. DNA for the CDR3: TGCGCCAGCAGCCAAGCCATAGGGGGATCCTACGAGCAGTACTTC.

The rearrangement links TRBV9 to TRBJ1-4; no firm D call. V lost 0 bases, J lost 7 bases, and 13 bases lay in between. CDR1 SGDLS and CDR2 YYNGEE come from the germline V gene. This CDR3 region has 15 residues. For the CDR3, the DNA is TGTGCCAGCAGCGTAGGGGGAGGGCTGAGTGAAAAACTGTTTTTT. Translated, it gives CASSVGGGLSEKLFF.

The chain's CDR3 is CASSPSPSSYNEQFF. The CDR3 nucleotides are TGTGCCAGCAGCCCCTCCCCGAGCTCCTACAATGAGCAGTTCTTC. The chain recombines TRBV7-2 with TRBJ2-1; D is unresolved. Germline V gives CDR1 SGHTA, CDR2 FQGNSA. This CDR3 spans 15 amino acids. Trimming removed 5 bases from V and 0 bases from J, with 11 bases in between.

The chain links TRBV6-4 to TRBJ1-1; D call uncertain. The CDR3 is 13 residues long. CDR1 and CDR2 (germline): MRHNA, SNTAGT. V lost 4 bases and J lost 2, with 8 bases in between. CDR3 in DNA: TGTGCCAGCAGTGTCGAAACTAACACTGAAGCTTTCTTT. This translates into CASSVETNTEAFF.

The rearrangement uses TRBV6-8 and TRBJ2-2; 7 bases line up with TRBD1. There are 17 residues in the CDR3. CDR1 and CDR2 from the germline V gene are MNHGY and SAAAGT. V shed 6 bases and J 6 bases; nucleotides not matched to a gene: 16. CDR3 bases: TGTGCCAGCAGGCGAGGGACAGCTAAAGAGGGGTCCGGGGAGCTGTTTTTT. Its translation: CASRRGTAKEGSGELFF.

V usage is TRBV12-5 and J usage is TRBJ1-1, with D possibly matching TRBD1 (6 bases). CDR3 length equals 15 residues. Trimming shortened V by 5 bases and J by 1 base, and 14 bases separated the two germline ends. Germline values: CDR1 LGHNT, CDR2 FRNRAP. The CDR3 loop reads CASGLRTARNTEAFF. The DNA for the CDR3 is TGTGCTAGTGGTCTCAGGACAGCTAGGAACACTGAAGCTTTCTTT.

The rearrangement joins TRBV25-1 to TRBJ1-4; 11 positions agree with TRBD1. Germline values: CDR1 MGHDK, CDR2 SYGVNS. The CDR3 loop spans 15 amino acids. J was trimmed by 5 bases and V by 2 bases; bases with no gene match: 1. The CDR3 region is CASSEGDRGNEKLFF. The CDR3 bases are TGTGCCAGCAGTGAAGGGGACAGGGGGAATGAAAAACTGTTTTTT.

J is TRBJ2-7 and V is TRBV6-1; D unclear. The CDR3 is made up of 12 amino acids. V lost 0 bases and J lost 12, with 12 bases in between. The germline V gene encodes CDR1 MNHNS and CDR2 SASEGT. The CDR3 sequence is CASSEALGPTYF. CDR3 nucleotides: TGTGCCAGCAGTGAAGCGCTTGGACCCACGTACTTC.

J is TRBJ1-1 and V is TRBV7-9; the D gene is possibly TRBD1 (5 bases). Trimming left V 5 bases short and J 1 base short, with 11 bases between. The germline V gene has CDR1 SEHNR and CDR2 FQNEAQ (reference sequence). CDR3 length: 14 residues. CDR3 coding DNA: TGTGCCAGCAGCCGCCAGGGCCCGAACACTGAAGCTTTCTTT. Amino acid sequence: CASSRQGPNTEAFF.

The rearrangement joins TRBV24-1 to TRBJ2-3; no clear D. In germline, CDR1 is KGHDR, CDR2 SFDVKD. CDR3 length: 11 residues. The V end lost 6 bases, the J end lost 4 bases, and 4 bases lay between the germline ends. The CDR3 spells CATSMADTQYF. In DNA, the CDR3 is TGTGCCACCAGTATGGCAGATACGCAGTATTTT.

V is TRBV25-1 and J is TRBJ1-2; the D is unclear. The V and J ends lost 1 base and 5 bases respectively, with 11 bases between them. The CDR3 spans 14 residues. Per the germline V gene, CDR1 is MGHDK and CDR2 is SYGVNS. CDR3 bases: TGTGCCAGCAGTGAATCAGCGGGGTGGTATGGCTACACCTTC. Translating gives CASSESAGWYGYTF.

The CDR3 DNA sequence: TGTGCCAGCAGCCAAGCCGGGACTAGCGGCGTCGTCGGTACGCAGTATTTT. Amino acid sequence: CASSQAGTSGVVGTQYF. The chain combines TRBV3-1 (or the pseudogene TRBV3-2) with TRBJ2-3, with TRBD2 matching 11 bases. CDR3 length: 17 residues. Germline V CDR1 and CDR2: LGHDT, YNNKEL (reference sequence). V was pared by 1 base and J by 8 bases, with 11 bases of the junction left unmatched.

This clone showed up just once. The chain carries TRBV5-1 and TRBJ1-3; TRBD1 matches 9 bases. This CDR3 is built from 14 residues. The germline CDR1 and CDR2 sequences are SGHRS and YFSETQ. The J segment lost 7 bases and the V segment lost 0 bases, leaving 2 bases of the junction unmatched. CDR3: CASSLGDRDNTIYF. The DNA of the CDR3 is TGCGCCAGCAGCTTGGGGGACAGGGATAACACCATATATTTT.

This clone has only one observation. V and J are TRBV19 and TRBJ1-2; the D is unclear. The CDR3 loop spans 14 amino acids. Germline V lookup: CDR1 LNHDA, CDR2 SQIVND (reference sequence). Trimming stripped 3 bases from V and 0 bases from J, with 8 bases between. Here the CDR3 DNA reads TGTGCCAGTAGTATCGGAGTATCTAACTATGGCTACACCTTC. Its protein product is CASSIGVSNYGYTF.

Turning to this clone: One end of the junction varies from germline; a read error may be responsible. The gene calls are TRBV2 and TRBJ2-1, with unresolved D. From germline, CDR1 is SNHLY and CDR2 FYNNEI. The CDR3 is 11 amino acids. The CDR3 DNA reads TGTGCCAGCAGTGACTACTATGAGCAGTTCTTC. Protein sequence: CASSDYYEQFF.

The chain combines TRBV5-1 with TRBJ2-3; 11 positions match TRBD2. CDR1 and CDR2 (germline): SGHRS, YFSETQ. The CDR3 runs to 17 residues. Unmatched junction bases numbered 11, after V lost 5 bases and J lost 3 bases. CDR3 protein: CASSGGATSGGTDTQYF. In DNA, the CDR3 is TGCGCCAGCAGTGGCGGGGCAACTAGCGGGGGAACAGATACGCAGTATTTT.

The chain joins TRBV4-3 to TRBJ2-2, with 9 nucleotides matching TRBD2. This CDR3 is 15 amino acids long. V shed 4 bases and J 4 bases; nucleotides not matched to a gene: 4. Germline V gene data show CDR1 as LGHNA and CDR2 as YSLEER. CDR3 nucleotides: TGCGCCAGCAGCCGAATTAGCGGGGGCACCGGGGAGCTGTTTTTT. Translated, it gives CASSRISGGTGELFF.

J is TRBJ2-7 and V is TRBV5-1; 9 nucleotides agree with TRBD1. V gave up 7 bases and J gave up 3 bases; unmatched junction bases: 8. Per the germline V gene, CDR1 is SGHRS and CDR2 is YFSETQ. The CDR3 extends over 14 amino acids. The CDR3 region has the DNA TGCGCCAGCGCCCCGGGACAGGGAGACTACGAGCAGTACTTC. Amino acids: CASAPGQGDYEQYF.

The V gene is TRBV20-1, the J gene TRBJ1-2; no definite D call. The CDR3 totals 12 residues. CDR1 and CDR2 (germline): DFQATT, SNEGSKA (reference sequence). V lost 3 bases to trimming and J lost 2 bases, with 7 bases between them. CDR3 bases: TGCAGTGCTAGTGGTCGGAACTATGGCTACACCTTC. Protein sequence: CSASGRNYGYTF.

CDR3 DNA: TGTGCCAGCAGCCCTTTTATAGATACGAACACTGAAGCTTTCTTT. It specifies CASSPFIDTNTEAFF. The rearrangement uses TRBV9 and TRBJ1-1, with D hard to call. Germline V gene lookup returns CDR1 SGDLS and CDR2 YYNGEE. The CDR3 consists of 15 residues. V was shortened by 4 bases and J by 1 base, with 14 bases between the two germline ends.

The gene calls are TRBV5-1 and TRBJ2-4; D uncertain. V dropped 0 bases and J dropped 1 base, with 8 bases sitting between them. The CDR3 is made up of 15 amino acids. CDR1 and CDR2 from the germline V gene are SGHRS and YFSETQ. DNA of the CDR3: TGCGCCAGCAGCTTGGAACGGGCCGCCAAAAACATTCAGTACTTC. Protein sequence: CASSLERAAKNIQYF. Combining the CDR3 with reference TRBV5-1 and TRBJ2-4 gives the whole variable domain KAGVTQTPRYLIKTRGQQVTLSCSPISGHRSVSWYQQTPGQGLQFLFEYFSETQRNKGNFPGRFSGRQFSNSRSEMNVSTLELGDSALYLCASSLERAAKNIQYFGAGTRLSVL.

The V call is TRBV2, the J call TRBJ1-2, with D maybe TRBD1 (6 bases). V was clipped by 4 bases and J by 8 bases, with 14 bases between them. This CDR3 region has 13 residues. CDR1 is SNHLY, CDR2 FYNNEI, per germline. Written as DNA, the CDR3 is TGTGCCAGCAGTGGCCTCGACAGGTGGGGCTACACCTTC. Translation: CASSGLDRWGYTF.

The chain joins TRBV7-2 to TRBJ1-5, with D uncertain. The germline CDR1 and CDR2 sequences are SGHTA and FQGNSA. V was pared by 5 bases and J by 6 bases, with 11 bases between. CDR3 length: 13 residues. CDR3 protein: CASSPGRGQPQHF. The DNA for the CDR3 is TGTGCCAGCAGCCCAGGCCGAGGTCAGCCCCAGCATTTT.

This chain connects TRBV5-1 to TRBJ2-7; 7 nucleotides line up with TRBD1. Germline trimming cut 7 bases from V and 6 bases from J; bases unmatched to any gene: 4. CDR1 is SGHRS, CDR2 YFSETQ, per germline. The CDR3 has 11 residues. CDR3 in amino acids: CASQGEREQYF. As DNA, the CDR3 is TGCGCCAGCCAGGGGGAGCGCGAGCAGTACTTC.

The chain combines TRBV19 with TRBJ1-2; D unresolved. This CDR3 region has 14 residues. Germline values: CDR1 LNHDA, CDR2 SQIVND (reference sequence). Trimming cost V 3 bases and J 4 bases, with 12 bases left between them. CDR3 nucleotide sequence: TGTGCCAGTAGTATGGTTGGGGTTGGCTATGGCTACACCTTC. Protein product: CASSMVGVGYGYTF.

This sequence joins TRBV12-3 or TRBV12-4 and TRBJ1-2; D gene unclear. V shed 6 bases and J shed 1 base, with 3 bases lying between them. The CDR3 is 11 residues long. The CDR3 coding sequence is TGTGCCAGCAGCGTTAACTATGGCTACACCTTC. It yields the protein CASSVNYGYTF.

CDR3 amino acids: CASSLAPGASNEKLFF. CDR3 coding DNA: TGTGCCAGCAGCTTAGCGCCGGGAGCGTCAAATGAAAAACTGTTTTTT. V and J are TRBV7-2 and TRBJ1-4; no definite D call. Trimming removed 0 bases from V and 5 bases from J, with 13 bases in between. CDR1 is SGHTA and CDR2 is FQGNSA in the germline V gene. This CDR3 contains 16 residues.